The rows below give T cell receptor beta chains drawn from one sample of a study of CD8 T cells in Susac syndrome. TCRdb redid the calling of the immunoSEQ multiplex PCR reads with MiXCR, one entry per CDR3 protein. The data show 90,000 or so distinct CDR3 sequences, 90% to 95% seen once. The sequenced material came from CD8+ T cells from PBMCs. The receptor source for this set is a human donor in good health. Each CDR3 is given with its conserved first and last residue. The D gene is left open where the match is weak. Expanded clones get a size class; other rows say once, few or many, or leave the size out.

d_call	v_call	j_call	clone_size	cdr3_nt	cdr3_aa
-	TRBV6-2/TRBV6-3	TRBJ1-1	-	TGTGCCAGCACGGCAAACATGAACACTGAAGCTTTCTTT	CASTANMNTEAFF
-	TRBV12-3/TRBV12-4	TRBJ1-1	-	TGTGCCAGCAGTTTAGGCCAGCCCACTGAAGCTTTCTTT	CASSLGQPTEAFF
TRBD2	TRBV20-1	TRBJ2-3	-	TGCAGTGCTCTCTCAATAGCGGGGAGGGTAGATACGCAGTATTTT	CSALSIAGRVDTQYF
TRBD2	TRBV9	TRBJ2-2	-	TGTGCCAGCAGCGCCGGCGGGGGGCGCGGGGAGCTGTTTTTT	CASSAGGGRGELFF
-	TRBV30	TRBJ2-3	-	TGTGCCTGCCAGAGTAGCATGGGTACGCAGTATTTT	CACQSSMGTQYF
TRBD1	TRBV5-1	TRBJ1-2	-	TGCGCCAGCAGCACCACAGGGGGCGACGGCTACACCTTC	CASSTTGGDGYTF
-	TRBV29-1	TRBJ2-3	once	TGCAGCGTTGATAGCCTCACAGATACGCAGTATTTT	CSVDSLTDTQYF
-	TRBV9	TRBJ2-1	-	TGTGCCAGCAGTTCTACCCCGTCTTCCTACAATGAGCAGTTCTTC	CASSSTPSSYNEQFF
TRBD1	TRBV9	TRBJ1-1	once	TGTGCCAGCAGCGGGGGAGGGGACAGCCGAGCTTTCTTT	CASSGGGDSRAFF
-	TRBV20-1	TRBJ2-2	-	TGCAGTGCTGGAGTGATTGGGGGGGAGCTGTTTTTT	CSAGVIGGELFF
-	TRBV12-3/TRBV12-4	TRBJ2-1	-	TGTGCCAGCAGGCAGTCCCCGGGGGATGAGCAGTTCTTC	CASRQSPGDEQFF
-	TRBV2	TRBJ2-3	-	TGTGCCAGCAGTGATCCAGTCCTTAGCACAGATACGCAGTATTTT	CASSDPVLSTDTQYF
-	TRBV9	TRBJ1-1	-	TGTGCCAGCAGCGCTGGGTACAGATCTAACACTGAAGCTTTCTTT	CASSAGYRSNTEAFF
-	TRBV27	TRBJ1-1	-	TGTGCCAGCAGTTTATATAGATACACTGAAGCTTTCTTT	CASSLYRYTEAFF
TRBD1	TRBV24-1	TRBJ2-1	few	TGTGCCACCAGCGGACAGGGGAGAAATGAGCAGTTCTTC	CATSGQGRNEQFF
TRBD2	TRBV3-1	TRBJ2-7	-	TGTGCCAGCAGCCAGGGACTAGCGGGCTACGAGCAGTACTTC	CASSQGLAGYEQYF
TRBD1	TRBV18	TRBJ1-6	-	TGTGCCAGCTCACCTACTCTATGGACAGGGAATTCACCCCTCCACTTT	CASSPTLWTGNSPLHF
TRBD1	TRBV2	TRBJ2-2	-	TGTGCCAGCAGTGAACCCGGACAGGGTCCCGGGGAGCTGTTTTTT	CASSEPGQGPGELFF
-	TRBV7-3	TRBJ2-5	-	TGTGCCAGCAGCTTAGGTGGAGCTCCCTTGGAGACCCAGTACTTC	CASSLGGAPLETQYF
-	TRBV29-1	TRBJ2-3	-	TGCAGCGCTCGGTGGGGGCCCACAGATACGCAGTATTTT	CSARWGPTDTQYF
-	TRBV6-5	TRBJ1-1	-	TGTGCCAGCAGTTACTCACCTATCGGGGATGAAGCTTTCTTT	CASSYSPIGDEAFF
-	TRBV20-1	TRBJ2-1	-	TGCAGTGCTAGTAACGGCAATGAGCAGTTCTTC	CSASNGNEQFF
-	TRBV3-1	TRBJ1-5	few	TGTGCCAGCAGCCAAGTCCGGGATCAGCCCCAGCATTTT	CASSQVRDQPQHF
-	TRBV13	TRBJ2-7	-	TGTGCCAGCAGCTCCGCCCAGGGCCACGAGCAGTACTTC	CASSSAQGHEQYF
-	TRBV25-1	TRBJ2-7	once	TGTGCCAGCAGTTATACCGGGAACGAGCAGTACTTC	CASSYTGNEQYF
-	TRBV25-1	TRBJ2-7	-	TGTGCCAGCAGTGAATCGGGCAGGAACTACGAGCAGTACTTC	CASSESGRNYEQYF
-	TRBV13	TRBJ2-3	-	TGTGCCAGCAGCTTAGGGGAGGGGGCAGGGCCAGATACGCAGTATTTT	CASSLGEGAGPDTQYF